The entry that follows covers one T cell receptor beta chain sequence. Antigen unknown. Its ends do not fully match the called genes, so a read error is possible. Repertoires were generated with immunoSEQ multiplex PCR, while TCRdb's copy carries only in-frame clones and drops some. The repertoire holds roughly 48,000 clones, with approximately 90% as singletons. The source of the sample is a study of OX40 agonist ivuxolimab in advanced cancers. Study outcomes and limitations: Expansion of clones was among the lowest in partial responders at 0.1-3.0 mg/kg. Averaging showed that CD8+ T cells had more expanded clones than CD4+ did.

Germline V gene sequence: CDR1 SNHLY, CDR2 FYNNEI. This CDR3 is built from 14 residues. The J gene is TRBJ1-1, the V gene TRBV2, with 8 bases aligning to TRBD1. The sequencing here drew on CD4+ or CD8+ T cells sorted from blood, taken in a trial of the OX40 agonist ivuxolimab. This sequence originates from an adult with an advanced solid tumor such as melanoma, head and neck, liver or kidney cancer. The CDR3 DNA sequence: TGTGCCAGCATATCCCTGGGGACAGGACGAACCCTAATCTTT. As protein: CASISLGTGRTLIF.